The sequence of this T cell receptor beta chain was determined in a study of identical twins. Germline assignment: CDR1 LGHNA and CDR2 YNFKEQ. The germline V and J ends were trimmed by 0 bases and 1 base, with 9 bases remaining between them. CDR3 length: 16 amino acids. Template switching added a universal primer binding site, and final cDNA carried unique molecular identifiers. TCRdb recomputed calls from the 5' RACE reads with MiXCR, one row per CDR3 protein. Of around 220,000 distinct CDR3 sequences listed, under 12% were seen once; the top ten hold less than 12%. This sequence originates from a man aged 50 to 59 in good health. The chain links TRBV4-2 to TRBJ2-2, with D unclear. Sequencing used memory T cells sorted from blood. This chain's CDR3 is CASSQDLGKNTGELFF. The CDR3 coding sequence is TGTGCCAGCAGCCAAGATTTGGGGAAGAACACCGGGGAGCTGTTTTTT.